These 6 T cell receptor beta chains were sequenced from one sample in a study of CXCR3-negative and CXCR3-positive naive CD8 T cells. Antigens of these TCRs are unknown. Study findings and constraints: CXCR3-positive naive cells had more hydrophobic TRB CDR3s than CXCR3-negative naive cells.

Each TRB cDNA library was prepared by 5' RACE (with UMI labels). TCRdb re-called the 5' RACE reads; every CDR3 protein appears as one record, without DNA. The sample includes approximately 120,000 distinct CDR3 sequences. The sample was naive CXCR3+ CD8+ T cells from blood. The sample's subset: CD45RO-CCR7+CD27+CD95- naive CD8+ T cells expressing CXCR3 (TNR3+). These receptors came from a human donor in good health. Some clones in this sample may be carry-over from other donors' samples.

V gene TRBV29-1 combines with J gene TRBJ2-7; TCRdb reports TRBD2, a call that lacks DNA to check it against. The CDR3 is made up of 16 amino acids. Germline-derived CDR1 and CDR2 are SQVTM and ANQGSEA. The CDR3 sequence: CSVRPKTSRSSYEQYF.

CDR3: CASSHRGSTYEQYF. The rearrangement uses TRBV9 and TRBJ2-7; checking the TCRdb D call of TRBD1 is not possible without DNA. Germline loops: CDR1 SGDLS, CDR2 YYNGEE. This CDR3 spans 14 amino acids.

This chain uses TRBV11-2 with TRBJ2-3; without DNA, the TCRdb call of TRBD1 cannot be checked. Germline-derived CDR1 and CDR2 are SGHAT and FQNNGV. The CDR3 runs 15 residues. CDR3 sequence: CASRGGASLTDTQYF. Filled out from reference TRBV11-2 and TRBJ2-3, the complete variable domain reads EAGVAQSPRYKIIEKRQSVAFWCNPISGHATLYWYQQILGQGPKLLIQFQNNGVVDDSQLPKDRFSAERLKGVDSTLKIQPAKLEDSAVYLCASRGGASLTDTQYFGPGTRLTVL.

The chain is built from TRBV19 and TRBJ1-1. Germline loops: CDR1 LNHDA, CDR2 SQIVND (reference sequence). The CDR3 runs 16 residues. The CDR3 loop is CASSYSGRAMNTEAFF.

V gene TRBV28 combines with J gene TRBJ2-3; with no DNA, the TCRdb D assignment of TRBD2 cannot be verified. Germline CDR1 MDHEN, CDR2 SYDVKM. This CDR3 has 15 amino acids. Here the CDR3 reads CASSSGPFLTDTQYF.

The chain recombines TRBV20-1 with TRBJ2-7; TCRdb's D call of TRBD1 is untestable without DNA. Germline loops: CDR1 DFQATT, CDR2 SNEGSKA (reference sequence). This CDR3 has 14 residues. The CDR3: CSATGTHRNYEQYF.